Below are 30 T cell receptor beta chains sequenced from a single sample in a study of beta chain features in type 1 diabetes. Study observations and caveats: Within each of all four CD4+ subsets, Type 1 diabetes patients had TCRB CDR3s that were moderately but significantly shorter.

Sequencing targeted expressed TCRB transcripts, as all isolated RNA had been reverse transcribed. Assay: immunoSEQ multiplex PCR; the TCRdb copy retains only in-frame clones and omits some. The table shows 600,000 or so clones, with around an eighth occurring only once. No cognate antigen is known for these TCRs. The source material was naive CD4+ T cells from blood. These receptors all stem from a man aged 18 to 30 with type 1 diabetes.

This clone was counted a few times. The chain combines TRBV7-6 with TRBJ2-7; D is possibly TRBD1 (5 bases). The V gene lost 1 base and the J gene lost 3 bases, with 10 bases spanning the gap. CDR1 is SGHVS and CDR2 is FNYEAQ in the germline V gene. The CDR3 has 14 amino acids. CDR3 sequence reads: CASSLGGQGYEQYF. The CDR3 DNA sequence: TGTGCCAGCAGCTTAGGTGGGCAGGGCTACGAGCAGTACTTC. Complete variable domain (other parts from reference TRBV7-6 and TRBJ2-7): GAGVSQSPRYKVTKRGQDVALRCDPISGHVSLYWYRQALGQGPEFLTYFNYEAQQDKSGLPNDRFSAERPEGSISTLTIQRTEQRDSAMYRCASSLGGQGYEQYFGPGTRLTVT.

Points on this clone: Within the sample, other DNA sequences also encode this same CDR3. The chain has TRBV5-1 and TRBJ2-5, with 7 bases aligning to TRBD1. Trimming cost V 2 bases and J 2 bases; bases outside gene matches: 3. CDR3 length: 14 residues. Germline V gene data show CDR1 as SGHRS and CDR2 as YFSETQ. This CDR3 reads CASSFGTAQETQYF. The CDR3 bases are TGCGCCAGCAGCTTTGGGACAGCACAAGAGACCCAGTACTTC.

This chain links TRBV6-1 with TRBJ2-1; D unresolved. V was clipped by 5 bases and J by 1 base, with 12 bases between them. CDR1 is MNHNS, CDR2 SASEGT, per germline. This CDR3 has 15 amino acids. CDR3 DNA sequence: TGTGCCAGCAGTAGTGGACGGAGTTCCTACAATGAGCAGTTCTTC. Protein product: CASSSGRSSYNEQFF.

This clone has only a few counts. The DNA of the CDR3 is TGCGCCAGCAGCTTCGGGACTAGCTTCGTCGGGGATACGCAGTATTTT. Amino acids: CASSFGTSFVGDTQYF. The gene calls are TRBV5-1 and TRBJ2-3, with 9 bases lining up with TRBD2. In germline, CDR1 is SGHRS, CDR2 YFSETQ. V lost 2 bases and J lost 6; bases outside the gene matches: 10. The CDR3 loop spans 16 amino acids.

The rearrangement links TRBV5-6 to TRBJ1-2, with 7 positions matching TRBD1. CDR1 and CDR2 from the germline V gene are SGHDT and YYEEEE. This CDR3 has 15 amino acids. V lost 0 bases to trimming and J lost 4 bases; unmatched junction nucleotides: 6. This CDR3 is CASSLVARGSYGYTF. The CDR3 DNA is TGTGCCAGCAGCTTGGTGGCCAGGGGGAGCTATGGCTACACCTTC.

The chain recombines TRBV9 with TRBJ1-2; D might be TRBD1 (5 bases). This CDR3 comprises 15 residues. CDR1 and CDR2 from the germline V gene are SGDLS and YYNGEE. Between the trimmed V and J ends, which lost 6 bases and 2 bases, there was a span of 17 bases. The CDR3 DNA reads as TGTGCCAGCACCTTCTCCTCGGGACTCAACTATGGCTACACCTTC. It encodes CASTFSSGLNYGYTF.

This clone was found a few times. The chain uses TRBV7-3 and TRBJ2-7, with no clear D. The length of the CDR3 is 13 residues. The ends were cut back, 3 bases at V and 2 bases at J, with 8 bases in the middle. Germline loops: CDR1 SGHTA, CDR2 FQGTGA. CDR3 in amino acids: CASSFRGPYEQYF. In DNA, the CDR3 is TGTGCCAGCAGCTTTCGTGGCCCCTACGAGCAGTACTTC.

The J gene is TRBJ2-5, the V gene TRBV29-1, with 9 bases matching TRBD2. The CDR3 is made up of 14 amino acids. With V trimmed by 5 bases and J by 5 bases, 9 bases remained unmatched. CDR1 is SQVTM and CDR2 is ANQGSEA in the germline V gene. The CDR3: CSVQGREGVETQYF. CDR3 nucleotides: TGCAGCGTTCAGGGGCGGGAGGGGGTGGAGACCCAGTACTTC. Variable domain in full (rest from reference TRBV29-1 and TRBJ2-5): SAVISQKPSRDICQRGTSLTIQCQVDSQVTMMFWYRQQPGQSLTLIATANQGSEATYESGFVIDKFPISRPNLTFSTLTVSNMSPEDSSIYLCSVQGREGVETQYFGPGTRLLVL.

This clone was detected a few times. The chain has TRBV14 and TRBJ1-1; no clear D gene. Trimming removed 5 bases from V and 4 bases from J, with 11 bases in between. The CDR3 contains 13 residues. The germline CDR1 and CDR2 sequences are SGHDN and FVKESK. The CDR3 reads CASSSDLSTEAFF. The CDR3 coding sequence is TGTGCCAGCAGCTCTGACCTGTCCACTGAAGCTTTCTTT. The whole variable domain, filled in from reference TRBV14 and TRBJ1-1, reads EAGVTQFPSHSVIEKGQTVTLRCDPISGHDNLYWYRRVMGKEIKFLLHFVKESKQDESGMPNNRFLAERTGGTYSTLKVQPAELEDSGVYFCASSSDLSTEAFFGQGTRLTVV.

This clone was counted a few times. The chain joins TRBV18 to TRBJ1-2; 8 bases match TRBD1. The germline V gene has CDR1 KGHSH and CDR2 LQKENI. V dropped 1 base and J dropped 6; count of bases not matched to a gene: 4. The CDR3 contains 14 residues. The CDR3 sequence is CASSPQDRVHGYTF. CDR3 nucleotide sequence: TGTGCCAGCTCACCACAGGACAGGGTCCATGGCTACACCTTC.

The chain is built from TRBV6-6 and TRBJ2-7; 7 bases match TRBD2. The CDR3 is 14 amino acids. Trimming removed 5 bases from V and 3 bases from J; junction bases left unmatched: 7. In germline, CDR1 is MNHNY, CDR2 SVGAGI (reference sequence). DNA for the CDR3: TGTGCCAGCAGTCCCGGGACTACCATCTACGAGCAGTACTTC. Protein sequence: CASSPGTTIYEQYF.

This rearrangement joins TRBV28 to TRBJ1-1; D gene uncertain. Germline V gives CDR1 MDHEN, CDR2 SYDVKM. The CDR3 is 13 amino acids. The V and J ends lost 2 bases and 10 bases respectively, with 14 bases between them. The CDR3 bases are TGTGCCAGCAGTTTAAACGGTGCCACCCGAGCTTTCTTT. It is translated as CASSLNGATRAFF.

This clone occurred a few times. This specimen includes other DNA sequences encoding the same CDR3. The rearrangement links TRBV30 to TRBJ2-3, with 8 bases lining up with TRBD2. Per germline, CDR1 GTSNPN and CDR2 SVGIG (reference sequence). V dropped 5 bases and J dropped 0; count of bases not matched to a gene: 4. This CDR3 is 14 amino acids long. CDR3 sequence: CAWSSGGSTDTQYF. The CDR3 nucleotides are TGTGCCTGGTCGAGCGGGGGTAGCACAGATACGCAGTATTTT.

The genes are TRBV7-9 and TRBJ1-6, with D possibly being TRBD1 (6 bases). The CDR3 has 14 residues. V was shortened by 2 bases and J by 6 bases, with 8 bases between the two germline ends. Germline lookup yields CDR1 SEHNR and CDR2 FQNEAQ (reference sequence). This CDR3 reads CASSLRTANSPLHF. Written as DNA, the CDR3 is TGTGCCAGCAGCTTAAGGACAGCTAATTCACCCCTCCACTTT.

This clone was seen a few times. This chain uses TRBV7-2 with TRBJ2-7, with 10 bases identical to TRBD2. The CDR3 has 16 amino acids. Germline trimming cut 1 base from V and 0 bases from J; bases unmatched to any gene: 3. The germline V gene has CDR1 SGHTA and CDR2 FQGNSA. CDR3 in amino acids: CASSLVLAGLSYEQYF. The CDR3 nucleotides are TGTGCCAGCAGCTTAGTACTAGCGGGGCTCTCCTACGAGCAGTACTTC.

In its sample, this clone was seen a few times. The gene calls are TRBV18 and TRBJ1-4; 9 positions agree with TRBD1. The length of the CDR3 is 15 residues. Germline values: CDR1 KGHSH, CDR2 LQKENI. V shed 2 bases, J shed 6 bases, and the junction held 4 bases outside the gene matches. This CDR3 is CASSPNRGRDEKLFF. The CDR3 DNA reads as TGTGCCAGCTCACCAAACAGGGGGCGCGATGAAAAACTGTTTTTT.

This clone appeared a few times. The V call is TRBV6-5, the J call TRBJ2-1, with D possibly being TRBD1 or TRBD2 (5 bases each). Per germline, CDR1 MNHEY and CDR2 SVGAGI. CDR3 length equals 13 residues. V lost 7 bases and J 3 bases, leaving 10 bases between the germline ends. CDR3 sequence (DNA): TGTGCCAGCAACCGGGACCGCTACAATGAGCAGTTCTTC. Amino acids: CASNRDRYNEQFF.

The chain combines TRBV7-9 with TRBJ2-1, with 7 nucleotides matching TRBD1. V lost 10 bases to trimming and J lost 2 bases; unmatched junction nucleotides: 11. Germline loops: CDR1 SEHNR, CDR2 FQNEAQ (reference sequence). This CDR3 is built from 15 residues. CDR3 loop: CATISQGIAYNEQFF. CDR3 coding DNA: TGTGCCACCATTTCACAGGGGATCGCCTACAATGAGCAGTTCTTC.

This clone was observed a few times. V usage is TRBV19 and J usage is TRBJ2-3, with 12 bases aligning to TRBD2. Trimming removed 3 bases from V and 4 bases from J; junction bases left unmatched: 5. The germline gives CDR1 LNHDA, CDR2 SQIVND (reference sequence). The CDR3 runs 16 residues. Here the CDR3 DNA reads TGTGCCAGTAGTATCCGACTAGCGGGAGAAGCAGATACGCAGTATTTT. Its translation: CASSIRLAGEADTQYF.

There are a few counts of this clone. The chain employs TRBV28 and TRBJ2-7; D possibly matches TRBD1 or TRBD2 (7 bases each). The V end lost 5 bases, the J end lost 7 bases, and 24 bases lay between the germline ends. Germline V gives CDR1 MDHEN, CDR2 SYDVKM. The CDR3 runs 16 residues. CDR3 loop: CASSPPQGPAGDEQYF. The CDR3 DNA is TGTGCCAGCAGTCCGCCACAGGGGCCGGCGGGGGATGAGCAGTACTTC.

A few counts support this clone. The chain carries TRBV30 and TRBJ1-1; no clear D gene. Between the trimmed V and J ends, which lost 2 bases and 2 bases, there was a span of 15 bases. This CDR3 contains 15 residues. Germline V CDR1 and CDR2: GTSNPN, SVGIG (reference sequence). The CDR3 DNA is TGTGCCTGGAGTTTTAGCCCGGCGGTTAACACTGAAGCTTTCTTT. Its protein is CAWSFSPAVNTEAFF.

The V call is TRBV28, the J call TRBJ1-1; TRBD1 aligns across 12 bases. The CDR3 sequence is 15 residues long. With V trimmed by 3 bases and J by 6 bases, 5 bases remained unmatched. Germline CDR1 MDHEN, CDR2 SYDVKM. As DNA, the CDR3 is TGTGCCAGCAGTTTCCTGGGACAGGGGGCATCTGAAGCTTTCTTT. Its translation is CASSFLGQGASEAFF.

The rearrangement links TRBV27 to TRBJ2-5, with TRBD2 identical over 14 bases. Germline CDR1 MNHEY, CDR2 SMNVEV (reference sequence). The V segment lost 5 bases and the J segment 5 bases; nucleotides outside the gene matches: 1. This CDR3 is 14 amino acids long. CDR3 sequence reads: CASSGLAGGETQYF. CDR3 nucleotide sequence: TGTGCCAGCAGTGGACTAGCGGGAGGTGAGACCCAGTACTTC.

J is TRBJ2-3 and V is TRBV30, with D perhaps assigned TRBD1 or TRBD2 (5 bases each). The CDR3 sequence is 15 residues long. The V end was cut by 3 bases, the J end by 1 base, with 14 bases between. The germline CDR1 and CDR2 sequences are GTSNPN and SVGIG (reference sequence). The CDR3 DNA reads as TGTGCCTGGAGCCGGGACCTGGATCGCACAGATACGCAGTATTTT. Translation gives CAWSRDLDRTDTQYF.

The chain joins TRBV11-2 to TRBJ1-1; D not certain. Trimming pared 1 base from V and 1 base from J, leaving 10 bases between. The germline V gene has CDR1 SGHAT and CDR2 FQNNGV. This CDR3 contains 15 residues. The CDR3 DNA is TGTGCCAGCAGCTTAGTAAGCTCGGAGAACACTGAAGCTTTCTTT. This gives the protein CASSLVSSENTEAFF.

In this sample, this clone turned up a few times. V is TRBV5-1 and J is TRBJ2-1; no clear D. V gave up 0 bases and J gave up 9 bases, with 10 bases separating them. CDR1 and CDR2 from the germline V gene are SGHRS and YFSETQ. The length of the CDR3 is 13 residues. Here the CDR3 reads CASSLAQSSEQFF. CDR3 coding DNA: TGCGCCAGCAGCTTGGCTCAGAGCAGTGAGCAGTTCTTC.

The chain employs TRBV6-5 and TRBJ2-7; the match to TRBD2 covers 7 bases. The CDR3 totals 15 residues. V dropped 6 bases and J dropped 3; count of bases not matched to a gene: 11. Looked up from germline, CDR1 is MNHEY and CDR2 is SVGAGI. The CDR3 protein is CASRRDLASGYEQYF. The CDR3, as DNA: TGTGCCAGCAGACGGGATTTGGCTAGCGGCTACGAGCAGTACTTC.

This clone has a handful of counts. The chain joins TRBV29-1 to TRBJ2-3, with D perhaps TRBD2 (5 bases). From germline, CDR1 is SQVTM and CDR2 ANQGSEA. The germline V and J ends were trimmed by 8 bases and 2 bases, with 14 bases remaining between them. This CDR3 comprises 13 residues. The CDR3 sequence: CSTRGQHTDTQYF. CDR3 nucleotide sequence: TGCAGCACGCGAGGGCAGCACACAGATACGCAGTATTTT.

This chain links TRBV28 with TRBJ1-1; D perhaps matches TRBD1 (5 bases). The V gene's germline CDR1 is MDHEN and CDR2 SYDVKM. The CDR3 is made up of 16 amino acids. Trimming removed 3 bases from V and 3 bases from J, with 17 bases in between. The CDR3 coding sequence is TGTGCCAGCAGTTTCTATAGGGGTGCCGTTTACACTGAAGCTTTCTTT. It translates to CASSFYRGAVYTEAFF.

This clone was detected only a few times. V and J are TRBV4-1 and TRBJ2-7, with a tentative D call TRBD2 (5 bases). Germline values: CDR1 MGHRA, CDR2 YSYEKL. The V end was cut by 1 base, the J end by 1 base, with 11 bases between. This CDR3 region has 15 residues. The CDR3 DNA reads TGCGCCAGCAGCCAAGCTTCCCCGGGGTCCTACGAGCAGTACTTC. Its protein is CASSQASPGSYEQYF.